The present entry profiles one T cell receptor (beta chain) with its context. This specimen comes from a study of blood T cell repertoires in COVID-19. Whole-study context: The origin of the acute and convalescent COVID-19 samples was the United States, Italy and Spain. From T cells, B-cell-depleted T cells, or PBMCs came the material, which was cDNA or gDNA.

In the authors' workflow: Reference gene primer amplification gave nucleated cell count estimates. Repertoires were generated with immunoSEQ multiplex PCR, while TCRdb's copy carries only in-frame clones and drops some. For V, J and clone size, that table is used; D and trimming come from the DNA. The data contain under 40,000 clones, over 90% of them singletons. CDR1 is LGHNA, CDR2 YNFKEQ, per germline. The CDR3 consists of 15 residues. V was trimmed by 1 base and J by 2 bases, leaving 12 bases between them. Input material: peripheral blood. The chain has TRBV4-2 and TRBJ2-7; D is possibly TRBD2 (5 bases). The clonotype was recovered from a male donor with active COVID-19. DNA of the CDR3: TGTGCCAGCAGCCAAGGCCTTGAGGGCCCCTACGAGCAGTACTTC. This sequence encodes CASSQGLEGPYEQYF.